This entry lists 17 T cell receptor beta chains sequenced from one sample in a study of shared clonotypes between healthy human individuals. Assay: immunoSEQ multiplex PCR; the TCRdb copy retains only in-frame clones and omits some. The sample has about 1.5 million clones, nearly 99% seen once; the top ten hold around 0.47%. Sequenced material: naive CD4+ T cells sorted from blood. Indicated subset: CD45RA+ positively selected. The receptor source for this set is a man aged 30-40 years in good health.

The genes are TRBV28 and TRBJ2-7, with D perhaps matching TRBD2 (7 bases). Germline-derived CDR1 and CDR2 are MDHEN and SYDVKM. The CDR3 consists of 16 residues. Trimming left V 5 bases short and J 2 bases short, with 19 bases between. The CDR3 loop reads CASSGRGVILTYEQYF. The CDR3 region has the DNA TGTGCCAGCAGTGGGAGGGGGGTTATACTGACCTACGAGCAGTACTTC.

The V gene is TRBV30, the J gene TRBJ2-7, with D possibly matching TRBD2 (5 bases). The CDR3 length is 12 residues. From germline, CDR1 is GTSNPN and CDR2 SVGIG (reference sequence). V lost 0 bases and J 6 bases, leaving 9 bases between the germline ends. The CDR3 coding sequence is TGTGCCTGGAGTGTACGAGAGGGCGAGCAGTACTTC. Translation gives CAWSVREGEQYF.

This chain links TRBV7-8 with TRBJ2-7, with D possibly TRBD2 on 6 matching bases. With 1 base removed from V and 3 bases from J, the gap between germline ends came to 7 bases. This CDR3 contains 13 residues. Germline V lookup: CDR1 SGHVS, CDR2 FQNEAQ. CDR3 DNA sequence: TGTGCCAGCAGCTTAGGGGGGGACTACGAGCAGTACTTC. Translating gives CASSLGGDYEQYF.

J is TRBJ2-7 and V is TRBV4-2; D is perhaps TRBD2 (6 bases). From germline, CDR1 is LGHNA and CDR2 YNFKEQ. CDR3 length: 15 residues. Trimming stripped 0 bases from V and 7 bases from J, with 16 bases between. The DNA of the CDR3 is TGTGCCAGCAGCCAAGAGAGCCCGGGAGTAGGTGAGCAGTACTTC. This gives the protein CASSQESPGVGEQYF.

The genes are TRBV10-3 and TRBJ2-2; 9 bases fit TRBD2. V trimming: 4 bases; J trimming: 5 bases; junction bases outside the gene matches: 8. The germline CDR1 and CDR2 sequences are ENHRY and SYGVKD. The CDR3 sequence is 16 residues long. The CDR3 DNA sequence: TGTGCCATCAGTGGGGCGACTAGCGGCGGGACCGGGGAGCTGTTTTTT. Its translation is CAISGATSGGTGELFF.

V is TRBV5-1 and J is TRBJ2-7, with D maybe TRBD1 (6 bases). With 4 bases removed from V and 3 bases from J, the gap between germline ends came to 8 bases. The CDR3 spans 12 residues. The V gene's germline CDR1 is SGHRS and CDR2 YFSETQ. CDR3 protein: CASSAQGYEQYF. The DNA of the CDR3 is TGCGCCAGCAGCGCACAGGGCTACGAGCAGTACTTC.

The rearrangement links TRBV10-1 to TRBJ1-3, with D possibly being TRBD1 (5 bases). The V gene lost 2 bases and the J gene lost 0 bases, with 8 bases spanning the gap. The CDR3 consists of 15 residues. In germline, CDR1 is WNHNN, CDR2 SYGVQD (reference sequence). CDR3 loop: CASSEDRASGNTIYF. The CDR3 region has the DNA TGCGCCAGCAGTGAGGACAGAGCCTCTGGAAACACCATATATTTT.

Written as DNA, the CDR3 is TGTGCCAGCAGTTTCTCCAACACTCTCCAGGGGATCACCTTC. This encodes CASSFSNTLQGITF. This sequence joins TRBV27 and TRBJ1-2; tentatively, D is TRBD1 (6 bases). The CDR3 runs to 14 residues. V shed 3 bases and J shed 13 bases, with 21 bases lying between them. Looked up from germline, CDR1 is MNHEY and CDR2 is SMNVEV (reference sequence).

On this clone: The junction and the germline gene differ at one end; a read error may be behind it. The chain employs TRBV9 and TRBJ2-1; maybe TRBD2 (5 bases). There are 16 residues in the CDR3. Germline V gene lookup returns CDR1 SGDLS and CDR2 YYNGEE. The CDR3 protein is CASSVAGPSSHNEQFF. The DNA for the CDR3 is TGTGCCAGCAGCGTAGCCGGCCCTAGCTCCCACAATGAGCAGTTCTTC. The full variable domain, completed using reference TRBV9 and TRBJ2-1, is DSGVTQTPKHLITATGQRVTLRCSPRSGDLSVYWYQQSLDQGLQFLIQYYNGEERAKGNILERFSAQQFPDLHSELNLSSLELGDSALYFCASSVAGPSSHNEQFFGPGTRLTVL.

The chain has TRBV6-5 and TRBJ2-7; D unresolved. Germline V CDR1 and CDR2: MNHEY, SVGAGI. This CDR3 is 11 amino acids long. V lost 4 bases and J lost 6, with 7 bases in between. CDR3 sequence reads: CASSSYTEQYF. CDR3 coding DNA: TGTGCCAGCAGTTCATATACCGAGCAGTACTTC.

The rearrangement links TRBV5-1 to TRBJ2-7; D perhaps matches TRBD2 (5 bases). Between the trimmed V and J ends, which lost 0 bases and 5 bases, there was a span of 12 bases. CDR1 is SGHRS, CDR2 YFSETQ, per germline. The CDR3 contains 14 residues. DNA of the CDR3: TGCGCCAGCAGCTTGGCCGGGGTAGGCAACGAGCAGTACTTC. Translation: CASSLAGVGNEQYF.

The chain recombines TRBV5-1 with TRBJ2-2; D is ambiguous. The CDR3 totals 12 residues. V shed 4 bases and J shed 5 bases, with 6 bases lying between them. CDR1 SGHRS and CDR2 YFSETQ come from the germline V gene. As DNA, the CDR3 is TGCGCCAGCAGCCAGAGGACCGGGGAGCTGTTTTTT. Translating it yields CASSQRTGELFF.

The chain uses TRBV10-3 and TRBJ2-5; D is possibly TRBD1 or TRBD2 (5 bases each). CDR1 is ENHRY and CDR2 is SYGVKD in the germline V gene. This CDR3 region has 15 residues. Deletions cut 7 bases from V and 5 bases from J, with 20 bases between. The CDR3 reads CAIKGEREGGETQYF. As DNA, the CDR3 is TGTGCCATCAAAGGGGAACGGGAAGGTGGCGAGACCCAGTACTTC.

The gene calls are TRBV7-9 and TRBJ1-2; D unresolved. The V gene lost 5 bases and the J gene lost 7 bases, with 17 bases spanning the gap. Germline V gives CDR1 SEHNR, CDR2 FQNEAQ (reference sequence). CDR3 length equals 14 residues. CDR3 nucleotides: TGTGCCAGCAGCCCCCCGACCTCTACTGCTGGCTACACCTTC. Translated, it gives CASSPPTSTAGYTF. Combining the CDR3 with reference TRBV7-9 and TRBJ1-2 gives the whole variable domain DTGVSQNPRHKITKRGQNVTFRCDPISEHNRLYWYRQTLGQGPEFLTYFQNEAQLEKSRLLSDRFSAERPKGSFSTLEIQRTEQGDSAMYLCASSPPTSTAGYTFGSGTRLTVV.

Note on this clone: Other DNA sequences in this sample translate to the same CDR3. The chain has TRBV5-1 and TRBJ2-3, with D uncertain. The germline V gene has CDR1 SGHRS and CDR2 YFSETQ. Trimming stripped 4 bases from V and 0 bases from J, with 9 bases between. This CDR3 is built from 14 residues. CDR3 residues: CASSTRTSTDTQYF. As DNA, the CDR3 is TGCGCCAGCAGCACCAGGACCAGCACAGATACGCAGTATTTT.

The chain combines TRBV28 with TRBJ1-5, with 7 bases lining up with TRBD1. The J segment lost 3 bases and the V segment lost 6 bases, leaving 14 bases of the junction unmatched. Germline assignment: CDR1 MDHEN and CDR2 SYDVKM. This CDR3 has 17 amino acids. CDR3 bases: TGTGCCAGCAGGCCAAGCCGTGGGACAGCGCACAATCAGCCCCAGCATTTT. Its protein is CASRPSRGTAHNQPQHF.

J is TRBJ1-1 and V is TRBV18; no clear D. Germline CDR1 KGHSH, CDR2 LQKENI. The CDR3 runs 18 residues. V lost 2 bases, J lost 2 bases, and 21 bases lay in between. The chain's CDR3 is CASSPLRLGNVGNTEAFF. The CDR3 DNA is TGTGCCAGCTCACCATTACGCTTAGGGAATGTTGGTAACACTGAAGCTTTCTTT. The entire variable domain, with the rest obtained from reference TRBV18 and TRBJ1-1, is as follows: NAGVMQNPRHLVRRRGQEARLRCSPMKGHSHVYWYRQLPEEGLKFMVYLQKENIIDESGMPKERFSAEFPKEGPSILRIQQVVRGDSAAYFCASSPLRLGNVGNTEAFFGQGTRLTVV.